Listed below are T cell receptor beta chains from one sample, sequenced in a study of blood T cell repertoires in COVID-19. Data came from immunoSEQ multiplex PCR; TCRdb stores just in-frame clones and leaves some out. This sample has tens of thousands of clones, with 75% to 80% found just once. The specimen sequenced was peripheral blood. The receptors derive from a woman older than 75 with acute or convalescent COVID-19. Each CDR3 is given with its conserved first and last residue. The order of the fields is CDR3 length, D gene, J gene, V gene, clone size, CDR3 DNA, CDR3 protein. D genes are given only for firm matches. A clone size is listed for some rows: how often the clone was seen (once, few, many), or a class if it is expanded.

cdr3_length: 14; d_call: NA; j_call: TRBJ2-1; v_call: TRBV7-3; clone_size: once; cdr3_nt: TGTGCCAGCAGCTCCTCCCCGGGAGTAGCTGAGCAGTTCTTC; cdr3_aa: CASSSSPGVAEQFF
cdr3_length: 13; d_call: TRBD1; j_call: TRBJ1-1; v_call: TRBV11-1; clone_size: NA; cdr3_nt: TGTGCCAGCAGCCAGGGGGGCGACACTGAAGCTTTCTTT; cdr3_aa: CASSQGGDTEAFF
cdr3_length: 15; d_call: NA; j_call: TRBJ2-5; v_call: TRBV6-6; clone_size: NA; cdr3_nt: TGTGCCAGCAGCCAACCGGGCGGGGTTCGAGAGACCCAGTACTTC; cdr3_aa: CASSQPGGVRETQYF
cdr3_length: 14; d_call: TRBD1; j_call: TRBJ1-2; v_call: TRBV6-5; clone_size: once; cdr3_nt: TGTGCCAGCACTAGGGACAGATTCACCTATGGCTACACCTTC; cdr3_aa: CASTRDRFTYGYTF
cdr3_length: 17; d_call: NA; j_call: TRBJ2-1; v_call: TRBV11-2; clone_size: NA; cdr3_nt: TGTGCCAGCAGCTTAGTTCGAGGGAGAGCTAAGGACAATGAGCAGTTCTTC; cdr3_aa: CASSLVRGRAKDNEQFF
cdr3_length: 14; d_call: NA; j_call: TRBJ2-5; v_call: TRBV28; clone_size: few; cdr3_nt: TGTGCCAGCACGAACCCGCCCCGACACGGGAACCAGTACTTC; cdr3_aa: CASTNPPRHGNQYF
cdr3_length: 13; d_call: NA; j_call: TRBJ2-5; v_call: TRBV12-3/TRBV12-4; clone_size: NA; cdr3_nt: TGTGCCAGCAGTACATCCAGCCAAGAGACCCAGTACTTC; cdr3_aa: CASSTSSQETQYF
cdr3_length: 13; d_call: NA; j_call: TRBJ1-1; v_call: TRBV19; clone_size: many; cdr3_nt: TGTGCCAGTAGGCCCCTCGGGGGCACTGAAGCTTTCTTT; cdr3_aa: CASRPLGGTEAFF
cdr3_length: 15; d_call: NA; j_call: TRBJ1-1; v_call: TRBV28; clone_size: NA; cdr3_nt: TGTGCCAGCAGAACCTGGGGGGTGGTGAACACTGAAGCTTTCTTT; cdr3_aa: CASRTWGVVNTEAFF
cdr3_length: 18; d_call: NA; j_call: TRBJ2-3; v_call: TRBV5-1; clone_size: NA; cdr3_nt: TGCGCCAGCAGCTCGAGAACCCGGGACAAGCCTAGCACAGATACGCAGTATTTT; cdr3_aa: CASSSRTRDKPSTDTQYF
cdr3_length: 14; d_call: NA; j_call: TRBJ2-5; v_call: TRBV7-9; clone_size: NA; cdr3_nt: TGTGCCAGCAGCTTAGGAGGGGGTGGAGAGACCCAGTACTTC; cdr3_aa: CASSLGGGGETQYF
cdr3_length: 13; d_call: TRBD1; j_call: TRBJ1-2; v_call: TRBV30; clone_size: NA; cdr3_nt: TGTGCCACCGAATCCGGGACAGGCTATGGCTACACCTTC; cdr3_aa: CATESGTGYGYTF
cdr3_length: 14; d_call: TRBD1; j_call: TRBJ2-7; v_call: TRBV6-5; clone_size: NA; cdr3_nt: TGTGCCAGCAGCAGGGACAGGTTGACCTACGAGCAGTACTTC; cdr3_aa: CASSRDRLTYEQYF
cdr3_length: 12; d_call: NA; j_call: TRBJ1-1; v_call: TRBV12-3/TRBV12-4; clone_size: NA; cdr3_nt: TGTGCCAGCAGTAACCCTACGGGTGAAGCTTTCTTT; cdr3_aa: CASSNPTGEAFF
cdr3_length: 15; d_call: TRBD2; j_call: TRBJ2-5; v_call: TRBV19; clone_size: NA; cdr3_nt: TGTGCCAGTACATCAAGCGGGAGGGCGGGAGAGACCCAGTACTTC; cdr3_aa: CASTSSGRAGETQYF
cdr3_length: 13; d_call: NA; j_call: TRBJ1-1; v_call: TRBV5-1; clone_size: NA; cdr3_nt: TGCGCCAGCAGCGGAACTATGAACACTGAAGCTTTCTTT; cdr3_aa: CASSGTMNTEAFF
cdr3_length: 14; d_call: TRBD2; j_call: TRBJ2-1; v_call: TRBV6-4; clone_size: NA; cdr3_nt: TGTGCCAGCAGTGAACGGACTAGCGGGAATGAGCAGTTCTTC; cdr3_aa: CASSERTSGNEQFF
cdr3_length: 13; d_call: NA; j_call: TRBJ1-2; v_call: TRBV30; clone_size: NA; cdr3_nt: TGTGCCTCCACGGTGGCGGAGAACTATGGCTACACCTTC; cdr3_aa: CASTVAENYGYTF
cdr3_length: 14; d_call: NA; j_call: TRBJ2-2; v_call: TRBV19; clone_size: NA; cdr3_nt: TGTGCCAGTAGTATTCCAGGGAACACCGGGGAGCTGTTTTTT; cdr3_aa: CASSIPGNTGELFF
cdr3_length: 14; d_call: NA; j_call: TRBJ1-1; v_call: TRBV29-1; clone_size: NA; cdr3_nt: TGCAGCGTTGACCTAGGGGGAATGAACACTGAAGCTTTCTTT; cdr3_aa: CSVDLGGMNTEAFF
cdr3_length: 14; d_call: NA; j_call: TRBJ1-1; v_call: TRBV3-1/TRBV3-2; clone_size: few; cdr3_nt: TGTGCCAGCAGCCGAAATGCGGGGGCCACTGAAGCTTTCTTT; cdr3_aa: CASSRNAGATEAFF
cdr3_length: 17; d_call: NA; j_call: TRBJ1-3; v_call: TRBV27; clone_size: NA; cdr3_nt: TGTGCCAGCAGTTCTACTCCGGGCCCAGGGTCTGGAAACACCATATATTTT; cdr3_aa: CASSSTPGPGSGNTIYF
cdr3_length: 11; d_call: NA; j_call: TRBJ2-7; v_call: TRBV25-1; clone_size: NA; cdr3_nt: TGTGCCAGCAGTGGCGGGTACGAGCAGTACTTC; cdr3_aa: CASSGGYEQYF
cdr3_length: 14; d_call: TRBD1; j_call: TRBJ2-3; v_call: TRBV28; clone_size: NA; cdr3_nt: TGTGCCAGCACCGTCCTGACAGGGACCAATGCGCAGTATTTT; cdr3_aa: CASTVLTGTNAQYF
cdr3_length: 15; d_call: TRBD1; j_call: TRBJ2-5; v_call: TRBV28; clone_size: NA; cdr3_nt: TGTGCCAGCGGAACAGGGGGCAGTGGAAAGGGGACCCAGTACTTC; cdr3_aa: CASGTGGSGKGTQYF
cdr3_length: 13; d_call: NA; j_call: TRBJ1-1; v_call: TRBV29-1; clone_size: NA; cdr3_nt: TGCAGCGTGGAATATACTCTGAACACTGAAGCTTTCTTT; cdr3_aa: CSVEYTLNTEAFF
cdr3_length: 14; d_call: NA; j_call: TRBJ1-1; v_call: TRBV28; clone_size: NA; cdr3_nt: TGTGCCAGCAGTCGCGGGGGGACAAACACTGAAGCTTTCTTT; cdr3_aa: CASSRGGTNTEAFF
cdr3_length: 13; d_call: NA; j_call: TRBJ2-7; v_call: TRBV5-1; clone_size: NA; cdr3_nt: TGCGCCAGCAGCCCCACCAGTTACTACGAGCAGTACTTC; cdr3_aa: CASSPTSYYEQYF
cdr3_length: 14; d_call: TRBD1; j_call: TRBJ1-4; v_call: TRBV4-1; clone_size: once; cdr3_nt: TGCGCCAGCAGCCAAGAACGGGACAGGGCTCGTCTGTTTTTT; cdr3_aa: CASSQERDRARLFF
cdr3_length: 16; d_call: NA; j_call: TRBJ1-4; v_call: TRBV30; clone_size: few; cdr3_nt: TGTGCCTGGGCCCCGCTCCCCGGGACAAGGGATGAAAAACTGTTTTTT; cdr3_aa: CAWAPLPGTRDEKLFF
cdr3_length: 18; d_call: TRBD1; j_call: TRBJ1-5; v_call: TRBV19; clone_size: NA; cdr3_nt: TGTGCCAGTAGTATGGGACCGGGACAGGGGCCCCTAGGGTCGCCCCAGCATTTT; cdr3_aa: CASSMGPGQGPLGSPQHF
cdr3_length: 16; d_call: TRBD2; j_call: TRBJ2-7; v_call: TRBV7-3; clone_size: NA; cdr3_nt: TGTGCCAGCAGCACTCTACGGTTAGCGGGGAAGCGCGAGCAGTACTTC; cdr3_aa: CASSTLRLAGKREQYF
cdr3_length: 14; d_call: TRBD1; j_call: TRBJ2-5; v_call: TRBV5-5; clone_size: NA; cdr3_nt: TGTGCCAGCAGCTTTAGGACAGGACAAGAGACCCAGTACTTC; cdr3_aa: CASSFRTGQETQYF
cdr3_length: 17; d_call: TRBD1; j_call: TRBJ2-2; v_call: TRBV7-9; clone_size: NA; cdr3_nt: TGTGCCAGCAGCCGGGACAGGGGTTCCATGAACACCGGGGAGCTGTTTTTT; cdr3_aa: CASSRDRGSMNTGELFF
cdr3_length: 13; d_call: TRBD1; j_call: TRBJ1-3; v_call: TRBV30; clone_size: few; cdr3_nt: TGTGCCTATAAACAGGGGGCTGGAAACACCATATATTTT; cdr3_aa: CAYKQGAGNTIYF
cdr3_length: 18; d_call: TRBD1; j_call: TRBJ1-5; v_call: TRBV19; clone_size: NA; cdr3_nt: TGTGCCAGTAGTCCACCGGGACAGGGATATGGGGGAAATCAGCCCCAGCATTTT; cdr3_aa: CASSPPGQGYGGNQPQHF
cdr3_length: 18; d_call: TRBD1; j_call: TRBJ1-1; v_call: TRBV14; clone_size: NA; cdr3_nt: TGTGCCAGCAGCCAGCCGGGACAGGGGGCCGGTCGAAACACTGAAGCTTTCTTT; cdr3_aa: CASSQPGQGAGRNTEAFF
cdr3_length: 15; d_call: NA; j_call: TRBJ1-4; v_call: TRBV5-1; clone_size: once; cdr3_nt: TGCGCCAGCAGCACAACAGGGTCAACTAATGAAAAACTGTTTTTT; cdr3_aa: CASSTTGSTNEKLFF
cdr3_length: 11; d_call: NA; j_call: TRBJ2-3; v_call: TRBV29-1; clone_size: NA; cdr3_nt: TGCAGTGCCCGAGGTCTAGATACGCAGTATTTT; cdr3_aa: CSARGLDTQYF
cdr3_length: 17; d_call: TRBD2; j_call: TRBJ2-1; v_call: TRBV7-2; clone_size: NA; cdr3_nt: TGTGCCAGCAGCTTAATTCCGGGACTAGCGGGAGAGGGCGTGCAGTTCTTC; cdr3_aa: CASSLIPGLAGEGVQFF
cdr3_length: 13; d_call: NA; j_call: TRBJ1-2; v_call: TRBV30; clone_size: NA; cdr3_nt: TGTGCCGGAACCAGGGCGGGACGCTATGGCTACACCTTC; cdr3_aa: CAGTRAGRYGYTF
cdr3_length: 13; d_call: TRBD1; j_call: TRBJ1-2; v_call: TRBV28; clone_size: NA; cdr3_nt: TGTGCCGTGGGACAGGGAAGGTACTATGGCTACACCTTC; cdr3_aa: CAVGQGRYYGYTF
cdr3_length: 14; d_call: NA; j_call: TRBJ1-3; v_call: TRBV7-3; clone_size: NA; cdr3_nt: TGTGCCAGCAGCTTATCAGGGGCCGGAAACACCATATATTTT; cdr3_aa: CASSLSGAGNTIYF
cdr3_length: 14; d_call: NA; j_call: TRBJ1-1; v_call: TRBV7-9; clone_size: NA; cdr3_nt: TGTGCCACCTCCCTGACAGCCAGCTACACTGAAGCTTTCTTT; cdr3_aa: CATSLTASYTEAFF
cdr3_length: 13; d_call: NA; j_call: TRBJ1-5; v_call: TRBV29-1; clone_size: NA; cdr3_nt: TGCAGCGTGTTAACAGGGAGCAATCAGCCCCAGCATTTT; cdr3_aa: CSVLTGSNQPQHF
cdr3_length: 14; d_call: NA; j_call: TRBJ1-1; v_call: TRBV9; clone_size: NA; cdr3_nt: TGTGCCAGCAGCGCCTTCAGTGAGGACACTGAAGCTTTCTTT; cdr3_aa: CASSAFSEDTEAFF
cdr3_length: 14; d_call: TRBD1; j_call: TRBJ2-5; v_call: TRBV30; clone_size: NA; cdr3_nt: TGTGCCTGGAGTCGGACAGGGCGTCGAGAGACCCAGTACTTC; cdr3_aa: CAWSRTGRRETQYF
cdr3_length: 17; d_call: NA; j_call: TRBJ2-3; v_call: TRBV30; clone_size: NA; cdr3_nt: TGTGCCTGGAGCGCCGAAAGTGTGGCCGGGAGCACAGATACGCAGTATTTT; cdr3_aa: CAWSAESVAGSTDTQYF
cdr3_length: 15; d_call: TRBD1; j_call: TRBJ1-1; v_call: TRBV27; clone_size: few; cdr3_nt: TGTGCCAGCAGAGCGACAGGGGGTTGGAACACTGAAGCTTTCTTT; cdr3_aa: CASRATGGWNTEAFF
cdr3_length: 15; d_call: NA; j_call: TRBJ1-5; v_call: TRBV7-9; clone_size: NA; cdr3_nt: TGTGCCAGCAGCCCAGATGTGAATAGCAATCAGCCCCAGCATTTT; cdr3_aa: CASSPDVNSNQPQHF
cdr3_length: 13; d_call: NA; j_call: TRBJ2-3; v_call: TRBV28; clone_size: NA; cdr3_nt: TGTGCCAGCAGTTTGCCGGGAGCGGATACGCAGTATTTT; cdr3_aa: CASSLPGADTQYF
cdr3_length: 15; d_call: TRBD1; j_call: TRBJ2-6; v_call: TRBV19; clone_size: NA; cdr3_nt: TGTGCCAGTAGACAGGGGGCTGCGGGGGCCAACGTCCTGACTTTC; cdr3_aa: CASRQGAAGANVLTF
cdr3_length: 15; d_call: TRBD2; j_call: TRBJ2-5; v_call: TRBV30; clone_size: NA; cdr3_nt: TGTGCCTGGAGTTCCGGGACTAGCGGACAAGAGACCCAGTACTTC; cdr3_aa: CAWSSGTSGQETQYF
cdr3_length: 15; d_call: TRBD1; j_call: TRBJ1-5; v_call: TRBV28; clone_size: NA; cdr3_nt: TGTGCCAGCAGTTTAGGCAACAGGGGGCATCAGCCCCAGCATTTT; cdr3_aa: CASSLGNRGHQPQHF
cdr3_length: 15; d_call: NA; j_call: TRBJ2-2; v_call: TRBV7-9; clone_size: NA; cdr3_nt: TGTGCCAGCAGCTTACAGGGGGGGAACACCGGGGAGCTGTTTTTT; cdr3_aa: CASSLQGGNTGELFF
cdr3_length: 14; d_call: NA; j_call: TRBJ2-1; v_call: TRBV19; clone_size: NA; cdr3_nt: TGTGCCAGTAGTATCCAGGACGGGGACAATGAGCAGTTCTTC; cdr3_aa: CASSIQDGDNEQFF
cdr3_length: 15; d_call: NA; j_call: TRBJ1-1; v_call: TRBV5-1; clone_size: NA; cdr3_nt: TGCGCCAGCAGCCCACAGGGTTGGGGAGACACTGAAGCTTTCTTT; cdr3_aa: CASSPQGWGDTEAFF
cdr3_length: 15; d_call: TRBD1; j_call: TRBJ2-7; v_call: TRBV13; clone_size: NA; cdr3_nt: TGTGCCAGCAGCTTAAGGGGACAGGGAATCTACGAGCAGTACTTC; cdr3_aa: CASSLRGQGIYEQYF